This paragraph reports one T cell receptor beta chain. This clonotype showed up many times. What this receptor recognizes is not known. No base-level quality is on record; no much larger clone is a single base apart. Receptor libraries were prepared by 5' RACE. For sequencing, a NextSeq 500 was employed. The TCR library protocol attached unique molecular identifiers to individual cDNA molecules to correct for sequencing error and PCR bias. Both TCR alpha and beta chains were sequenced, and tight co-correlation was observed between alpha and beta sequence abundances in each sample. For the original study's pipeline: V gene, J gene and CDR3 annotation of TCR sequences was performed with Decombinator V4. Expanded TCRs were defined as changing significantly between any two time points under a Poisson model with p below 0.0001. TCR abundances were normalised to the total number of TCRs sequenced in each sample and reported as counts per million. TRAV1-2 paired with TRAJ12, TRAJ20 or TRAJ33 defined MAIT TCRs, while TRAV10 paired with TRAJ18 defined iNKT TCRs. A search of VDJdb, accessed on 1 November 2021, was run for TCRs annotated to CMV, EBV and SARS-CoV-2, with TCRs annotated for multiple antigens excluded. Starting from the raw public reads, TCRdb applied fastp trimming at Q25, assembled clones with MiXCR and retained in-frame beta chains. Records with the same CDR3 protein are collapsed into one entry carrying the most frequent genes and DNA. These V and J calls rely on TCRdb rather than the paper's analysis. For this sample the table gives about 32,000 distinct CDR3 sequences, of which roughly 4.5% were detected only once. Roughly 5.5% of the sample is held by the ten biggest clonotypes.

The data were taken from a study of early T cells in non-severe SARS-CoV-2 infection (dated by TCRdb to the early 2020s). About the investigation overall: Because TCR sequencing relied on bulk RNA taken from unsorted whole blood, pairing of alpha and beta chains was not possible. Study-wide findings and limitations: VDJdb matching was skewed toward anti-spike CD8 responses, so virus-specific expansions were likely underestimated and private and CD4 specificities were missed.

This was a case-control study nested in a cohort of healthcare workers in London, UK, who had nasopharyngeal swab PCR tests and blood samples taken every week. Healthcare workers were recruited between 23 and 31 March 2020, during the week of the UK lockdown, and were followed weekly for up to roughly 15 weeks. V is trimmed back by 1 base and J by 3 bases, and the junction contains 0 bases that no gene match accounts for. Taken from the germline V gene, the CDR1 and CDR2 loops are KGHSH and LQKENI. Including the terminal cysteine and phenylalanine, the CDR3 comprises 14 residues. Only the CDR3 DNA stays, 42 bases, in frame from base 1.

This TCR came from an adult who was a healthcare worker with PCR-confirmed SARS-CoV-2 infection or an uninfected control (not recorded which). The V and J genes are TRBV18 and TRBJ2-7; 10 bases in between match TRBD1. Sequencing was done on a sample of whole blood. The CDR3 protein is CASSPRTGGYEQYF. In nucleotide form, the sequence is TGTGCCAGCTCACCACGGACAGGGGGCTACGAGCAGTACTTC.